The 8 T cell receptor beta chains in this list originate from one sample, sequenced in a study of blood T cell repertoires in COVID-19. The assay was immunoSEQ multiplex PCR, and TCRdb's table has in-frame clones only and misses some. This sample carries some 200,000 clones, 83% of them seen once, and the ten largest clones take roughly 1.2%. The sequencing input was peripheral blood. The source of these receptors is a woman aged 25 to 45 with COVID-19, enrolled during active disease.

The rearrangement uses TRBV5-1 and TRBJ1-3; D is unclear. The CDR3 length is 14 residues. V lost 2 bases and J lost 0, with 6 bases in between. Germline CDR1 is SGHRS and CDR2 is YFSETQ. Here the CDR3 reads CASSFSGSGNTIYF. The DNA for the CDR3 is TGCGCCAGCAGCTTCAGCGGCTCTGGAAACACCATATATTTT.

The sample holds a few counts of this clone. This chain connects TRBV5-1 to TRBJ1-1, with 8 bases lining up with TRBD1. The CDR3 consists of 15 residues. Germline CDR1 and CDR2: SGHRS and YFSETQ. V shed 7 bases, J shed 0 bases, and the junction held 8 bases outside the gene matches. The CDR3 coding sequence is TGCGCCAGCCAGCGGACAGGGCTTCTGAACACTGAAGCTTTCTTT. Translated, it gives CASQRTGLLNTEAFF.

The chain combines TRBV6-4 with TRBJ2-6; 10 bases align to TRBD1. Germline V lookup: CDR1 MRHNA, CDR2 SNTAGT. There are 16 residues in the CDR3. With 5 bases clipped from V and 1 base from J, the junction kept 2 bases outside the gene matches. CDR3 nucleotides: TGTGCCAGCAGTCGGACAGGGGGATCTGGGGCCAACGTCCTGACTTTC. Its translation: CASSRTGGSGANVLTF.

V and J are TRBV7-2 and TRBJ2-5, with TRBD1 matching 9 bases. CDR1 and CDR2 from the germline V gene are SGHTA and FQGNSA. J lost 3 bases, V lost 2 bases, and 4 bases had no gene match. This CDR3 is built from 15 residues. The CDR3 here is CASSLRTGVEETQYF. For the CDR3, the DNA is TGTGCCAGCAGCTTAAGGACAGGGGTGGAAGAGACCCAGTACTTC. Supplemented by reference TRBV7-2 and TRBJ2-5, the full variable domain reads GAGVSQSPSNKVTEKGKDVELRCDPISGHTALYWYRQSLGQGLEFLIYFQGNSAPDKSGLPSDRFSAERTGGSVSTLTIQRTQQEDSAVYLCASSLRTGVEETQYFGPGTRLLVL.

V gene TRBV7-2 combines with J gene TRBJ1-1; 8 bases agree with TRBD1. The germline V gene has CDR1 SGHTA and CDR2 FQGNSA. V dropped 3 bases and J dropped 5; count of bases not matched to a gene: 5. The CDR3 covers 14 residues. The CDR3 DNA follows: TGTGCCAGCAGCTTCAGGGGGCTACGGACTGAAGCTTTCTTT. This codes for CASSFRGLRTEAFF.

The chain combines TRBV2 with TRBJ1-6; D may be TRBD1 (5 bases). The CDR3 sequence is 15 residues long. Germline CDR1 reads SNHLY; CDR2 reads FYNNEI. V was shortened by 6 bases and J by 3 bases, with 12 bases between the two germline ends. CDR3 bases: TGTGCCAGCAGGCAGGGTCCCGGCTATAATTCACCCCTCCACTTT. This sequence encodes CASRQGPGYNSPLHF.

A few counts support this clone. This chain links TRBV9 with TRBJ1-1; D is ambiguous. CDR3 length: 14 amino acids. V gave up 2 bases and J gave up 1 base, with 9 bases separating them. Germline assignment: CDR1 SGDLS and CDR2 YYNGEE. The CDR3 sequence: CASSVSHRNTEAFF. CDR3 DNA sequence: TGTGCCAGCAGCGTCTCGCACAGGAACACTGAAGCTTTCTTT.

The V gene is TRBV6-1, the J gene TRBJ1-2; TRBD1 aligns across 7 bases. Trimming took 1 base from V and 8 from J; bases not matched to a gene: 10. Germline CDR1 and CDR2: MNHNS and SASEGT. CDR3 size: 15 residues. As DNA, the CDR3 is TGTGCCAGCAGTGAAGAAGGCAACAGGGGAGGCGGCTACACCTTC. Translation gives CASSEEGNRGGGYTF.